The 14 T cell receptor beta chains reported below all come from one sample, sequenced in a study of blood T cell repertoires in COVID-19. TCRdb keeps only in-frame clones here, not all; method: immunoSEQ multiplex PCR. This repertoire shows 200,000 to 300,000 clones, 80% to 90% found once; its top ten account for 4.7%. Specimen: peripheral blood. The receptors were sampled from a woman in her 70s with acute or convalescent COVID-19.

This chain connects TRBV19 to TRBJ1-2; weak D call: TRBD1 (5 bases). Germline CDR1 is LNHDA and CDR2 is SQIVND (reference sequence). The CDR3 length is 17 residues. V was trimmed by 3 bases and J by 0 bases, leaving 17 bases between them. The CDR3 coding sequence is TGTGCCAGTAGTATCCGGAGGGGACGAATAGCTAACTATGGCTACACCTTC. It codes for CASSIRRGRIANYGYTF.

This chain connects TRBV3-1 (or the pseudogene TRBV3-2) to TRBJ2-2; 9 positions match TRBD2. The germline V gene has CDR1 LGHDT and CDR2 YNNKEL (reference sequence). The CDR3 loop spans 16 amino acids. V was clipped by 1 base and J by 5 bases; unmatched bases: 5. CDR3 sequence reads: CASSQGSGGPTGELFF. For the CDR3, the DNA is TGTGCCAGCAGCCAAGGGAGCGGGGGGCCGACCGGGGAGCTGTTTTTT.

This chain joins TRBV6-5 and TRBJ1-5; D perhaps matches TRBD1 (6 bases). Germline CDR1 is MNHEY and CDR2 is SVGAGI. This CDR3 region has 16 residues. The V end lost 4 bases, the J end lost 4 bases, and 17 bases lay between the germline ends. The chain's CDR3 is CASSSRPGTLNQPQHF. CDR3 bases: TGTGCCAGCAGTTCCAGACCCGGGACATTAAATCAGCCCCAGCATTTT.

This chain links TRBV24-1 with TRBJ2-7; D might be TRBD1 (5 bases). In germline, CDR1 is KGHDR, CDR2 SFDVKD. The CDR3 consists of 12 residues. The V and J ends lost 3 bases and 5 bases respectively, with 7 bases between them. CDR3 amino acids: CATSDQGHEQYF. CDR3 DNA: TGTGCCACCAGTGATCAGGGCCACGAGCAGTACTTC.

This chain uses TRBV11-2 with TRBJ2-2; 8 bases are shared with TRBD1. The CDR3 has 19 amino acids. Looked up from germline, CDR1 is SGHAT and CDR2 is FQNNGV. V trimming: 4 bases; J trimming: 0 bases; junction bases outside the gene matches: 13. DNA of the CDR3: TGTGCCAGCAGCTCCCGGGACAGGCGAAGGGGACCGAACACCGGGGAGCTGTTTTTT. It encodes CASSSRDRRRGPNTGELFF.

The CDR3 DNA sequence: TGTGCCAGCAGTCAACAGGGGTCGGATTCACCCCTCCACTTT. Its translation is CASSQQGSDSPLHF. The gene calls are TRBV2 and TRBJ1-6; 7 bases line up with TRBD1. Germline values: CDR1 SNHLY, CDR2 FYNNEI. V lost 5 bases, J lost 8 bases, and 6 bases stayed unmatched. This CDR3 has 14 residues.

V is TRBV10-3 and J is TRBJ1-5, with D tentatively TRBD1 (6 bases). The CDR3 runs to 19 residues. Trimming left V 2 bases short and J 2 bases short, with 22 bases between. Germline CDR1 ENHRY, CDR2 SYGVKD. The CDR3, as DNA: TGTGCCATCAGTGAGCCGGACAGTGTAGGCGCAGCGGGCAATCAGCCCCAGCATTTT. As protein: CAISEPDSVGAAGNQPQHF.

V and J are TRBV6-1 and TRBJ1-2; 8 positions agree with TRBD1. After removal of 3 bases from V and 4 bases from J, the junction contained 1 base not matched to a gene. The CDR3 is 13 amino acids. The germline V gene encodes CDR1 MNHNS and CDR2 SASEGT. The CDR3 nucleotides read TGTGCCAGCAGTGAGGGACAGGTCTATGGCTACACCTTC. Amino acid sequence: CASSEGQVYGYTF.

This clone was detected a few times. The sample has other DNA sequences that encode this CDR3 too. This chain uses TRBV24-1 with TRBJ1-4; tentative D call: TRBD1 (6 bases). Deletions cut 0 bases from V and 8 bases from J, with 15 bases between. The CDR3 covers 16 residues. The germline V gene encodes CDR1 KGHDR and CDR2 SFDVKD. CDR3 sequence reads: CATSDLAHREDEKLFF. In nucleotides, the CDR3 is TGTGCCACCAGTGATTTGGCCCACAGGGAAGACGAAAAACTGTTTTTT.

This clone has just one count. The rearrangement uses TRBV6-5 and TRBJ2-3; tentative D call: TRBD2 (6 bases). V lost 7 bases to trimming and J lost 0 bases, with 11 bases between them. CDR3 length: 14 residues. Per the germline V gene, CDR1 is MNHEY and CDR2 is SVGAGI. The CDR3 bases are TGTGCCAGCACAGACGGGGGTAGCACAGATACGCAGTATTTT. The encoded protein is CASTDGGSTDTQYF.

This clone was recorded a few times. J is TRBJ1-1 and V is TRBV29-1; no clear D. V lost 7 bases and J 0 bases, leaving 18 bases between the germline ends. Germline loops: CDR1 SQVTM, CDR2 ANQGSEA. CDR3 size: 15 residues. This CDR3 is CSAELRNSMNTEAFF. In nucleotides, the CDR3 is TGCAGCGCCGAGTTACGAAACTCCATGAACACTGAAGCTTTCTTT.

V usage is TRBV6-5 and J usage is TRBJ1-1, with 7 nucleotides matching TRBD1. The CDR3 has 13 residues. Unmatched junction bases numbered 1, after V lost 5 bases and J lost 1 base. CDR1 and CDR2 from the germline V gene are MNHEY and SVGAGI. The CDR3: CASSRQGNTEAFF. The CDR3 DNA follows: TGTGCCAGCAGTCGACAGGGGAACACTGAAGCTTTCTTT.

This clone was counted a few times. The chain combines TRBV7-9 with TRBJ2-1; perhaps TRBD2 as D (6 bases). Germline-derived CDR1 and CDR2 are SEHNR and FQNEAQ (reference sequence). CDR3 size: 15 residues. V lost 5 bases, J lost 1 base, and 12 bases lay in between. DNA of the CDR3: TGTGCCAGCAGCATTTTTCGGGGGTCCTACAATGAGCAGTTCTTC. Translated: CASSIFRGSYNEQFF.

This chain links TRBV2 with TRBJ2-1; 8 bases align to TRBD2. Germline V gene sequence: CDR1 SNHLY, CDR2 FYNNEI. The CDR3 has 15 amino acids. With 6 bases clipped from V and 5 bases from J, the junction kept 9 bases outside the gene matches. CDR3 region: CASRAGGGRNNEQFF. The CDR3, as DNA: TGTGCCAGCAGGGCTGGCGGGGGGCGAAACAATGAGCAGTTCTTC.